This T cell receptor (beta chain) was obtained from a study of regulatory T cells in long-lasting Graves disease. Specified time point: newly diagnosed GD, antithyroid drugs for less than 3 months. The authors made the TCR library using RNA they extracted from PBMCs. Diagnosis followed American Thyroid Association guidelines for Graves' disease. Peripheral blood, at 8 to 9.5 milliliters, went into EDTA tubes. Study-wide results and caveats: Results may be inaccurate due to the small sample size. Examination was confined to peripheral blood, excluding thyroid tissue.

CDR3-region Arm-PCR and iRepertoire HTBI primers produced the TCR beta libraries. TCRdb ran MiXCR on the multiplex PCR reads and lists one entry per CDR3 protein. Of 300,000 to 400,000 distinct CDR3 sequences listed, roughly a sixth are singletons. Between the trimmed V and J ends, which lost 4 bases and 3 bases, there was a span of 13 bases. The CDR3 runs to 14 residues. Germline V gives CDR1 SQVTM, CDR2 ANQGSEA. To note about this clonotype: The antigen is not known.

This specimen consisted of peripheral blood mononuclear cells (PBMCs), obtained at new diagnosis, from a patient treated with antithyroid drugs. The chain links TRBV29-1 to TRBJ1-5; TRBD1 might be the D (5 bases). The TCR sequence derives from a female donor with Graves disease. This chain's CDR3 is CSVATGRVNQPQHF. CDR3 DNA: TGCAGCGTTGCCACAGGAAGGGTCAATCAGCCCCAGCATTTT.